This T cell receptor beta chain was documented in a study of blood T cells in healthy people across ages. The germline V gene encodes CDR1 DFQATT and CDR2 SNEGSKA (reference sequence). This CDR3 has 14 residues. Trimming left V 1 base short and J 3 bases short, with 10 bases between. Primed by a sample-barcoded 5' primer and a J-beta primer mix, a second PCR proceeded for about 7 to 11 cycles. TCRdb fed the 5' RACE reads into MiXCR, producing one record per CDR3 protein. The sample gives hundreds of thousands of distinct CDR3 sequences, over 40% of which show up once; about 14% is in the top ten. V gene TRBV20-1 combines with J gene TRBJ2-1, with D maybe TRBD1 (5 bases). The origin of this receptor is a woman of 80 years or more in good health. Sequences were obtained from blood. The CDR3 loop reads CSARVGVNYNEQFF. The CDR3 DNA follows: TGCAGTGCTAGAGTAGGGGTGAACTACAATGAGCAGTTCTTC.